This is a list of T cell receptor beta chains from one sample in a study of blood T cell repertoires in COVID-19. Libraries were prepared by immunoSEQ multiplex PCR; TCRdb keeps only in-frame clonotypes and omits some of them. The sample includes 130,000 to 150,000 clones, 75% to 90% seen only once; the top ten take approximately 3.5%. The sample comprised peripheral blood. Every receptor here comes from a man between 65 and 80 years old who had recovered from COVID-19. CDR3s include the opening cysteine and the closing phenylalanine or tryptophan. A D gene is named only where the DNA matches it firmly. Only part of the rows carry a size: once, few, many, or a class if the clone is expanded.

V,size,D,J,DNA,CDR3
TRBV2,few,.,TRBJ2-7,TGTGCCAGCAATCTAGACGACTACGAGCAGTACTTC,CASNLDDYEQYF
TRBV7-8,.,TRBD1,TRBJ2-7,TGTGCCAGCAGCCGAACCGGGACAGGGGGCTACGAGCAGTACTTC,CASSRTGTGGYEQYF
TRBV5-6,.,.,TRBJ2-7,TGTGCCAGCAGCAGGGACACCTCCTACGAGCAGTACTTC,CASSRDTSYEQYF
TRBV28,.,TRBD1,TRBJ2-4,TGTGCCAGCAGACGACAGGGGATGGCCAAAAACATTCAGTACTTC,CASRRQGMAKNIQYF
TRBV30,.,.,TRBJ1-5,TGTGCCTGGAGTGTGGAGGAGGGGCAGCCCCAGCATTTT,CAWSVEEGQPQHF
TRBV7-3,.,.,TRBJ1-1,TGTGCCAGCAGCTCGCAGGGTGGGAATAATGAAGCTTTCTTT,CASSSQGGNNEAFF
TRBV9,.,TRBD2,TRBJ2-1,TGTGCCAGCAGCGCCCCTATAGCGGGAGCATATAATGAGCAGTTCTTC,CASSAPIAGAYNEQFF
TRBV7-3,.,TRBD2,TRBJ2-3,TGTGCCAGCAGCCCCAGCGGGAGGGTCACAGATACGCAGTATTTT,CASSPSGRVTDTQYF
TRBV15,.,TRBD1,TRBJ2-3,TGTGCCACCAGCAGGACAGGGAAAACAGATACGCAGTATTTT,CATSRTGKTDTQYF
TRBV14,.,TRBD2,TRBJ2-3,TGTGCCAGCAGCTTTGGGACTAGCGGTCCCCGGAAGTATTTT,CASSFGTSGPRKYF
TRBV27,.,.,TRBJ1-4,TGTGCCAGCAGAATGAACGGGGGTAATGAAAAACTGTTTTTT,CASRMNGGNEKLFF
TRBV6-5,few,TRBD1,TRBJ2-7,TGTGCCAGCAGGGGGACAGGAACTACCTACGAGCAGTACTTC,CASRGTGTTYEQYF
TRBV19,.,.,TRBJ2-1,TGTGCCAGTAGTGCCGGGGGTCCATACAATGAGCAGTTCTTC,CASSAGGPYNEQFF
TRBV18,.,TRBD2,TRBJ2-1,TGTGCCAGCTCACCTATAACGGGGGGGATCAATGAGCAGTTCTTC,CASSPITGGINEQFF
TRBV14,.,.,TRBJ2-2,TGTGCCAGCAGCCAAGGGGGGGAGAACACCGGGGAGCTGTTTTTT,CASSQGGENTGELFF
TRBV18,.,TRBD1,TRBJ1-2,TGTGCCAGCTCACCACAGGGACAGGGGGTATCTGGCTACACCTTC,CASSPQGQGVSGYTF
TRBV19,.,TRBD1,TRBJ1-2,TGTGCCAGTACCGCCGACAGGGGGGATGGCTACACCTTC,CASTADRGDGYTF
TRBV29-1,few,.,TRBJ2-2,TGCAGCGTTGAATCTGCTTCGGCGGGGACCGGGGAGCTGTTTTTT,CSVESASAGTGELFF
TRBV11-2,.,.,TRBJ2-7,TGTGCCAGCAGCTTAGATGTGAGGTCCCACGAGCAGTACTTC,CASSLDVRSHEQYF
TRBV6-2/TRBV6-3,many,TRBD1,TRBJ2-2,TGTGCCAGCAGTTTACAGGGGGCCGGGGAGCTGTTTTTT,CASSLQGAGELFF
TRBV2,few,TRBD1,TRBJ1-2,TGTGCCAGCAGTGAGACAGGGACTGGCTACACCTTC,CASSETGTGYTF
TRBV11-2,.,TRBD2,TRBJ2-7,TGTGCCAGCAGCTCGACTAGCGGGGCCCTCGAGCAGTACTTC,CASSSTSGALEQYF
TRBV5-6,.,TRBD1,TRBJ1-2,TGTGCCAGCAGCTTGGAGGGGGCGAAAGGCTACACCTTC,CASSLEGAKGYTF
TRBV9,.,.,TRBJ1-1,TGTGCCAGCAGTGCCGGGACACAAACTGAAGCTTTCTTT,CASSAGTQTEAFF
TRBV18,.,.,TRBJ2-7,TGTGCCAGCTCAAGGGAGGTGGGCTCCTACGAGCAGTACTTC,CASSREVGSYEQYF
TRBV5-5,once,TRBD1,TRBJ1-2,TGTGCCAGCAGCTTGCAGGACAGGGGTAAGGGCTACACCTTC,CASSLQDRGKGYTF
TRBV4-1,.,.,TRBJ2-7,TGCGCCAGCAGCCCCCACCTAACTTTGAGCTCCTACGAGCAGTACTTC,CASSPHLTLSSYEQYF
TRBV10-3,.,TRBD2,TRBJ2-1,TGTGCCTTGGGAGGGAACTACAATGAGCAGTTCTTC,CALGGNYNEQFF
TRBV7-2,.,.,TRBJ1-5,TGTGCCAGCAGCTTATGGCCATCAAATCAGCCCCAGCATTTT,CASSLWPSNQPQHF